This TCR beta chain is drawn from a study of blood T cell repertoires in COVID-19. Trimming left V 10 bases short and J 3 bases short, with 27 bases between. CDR1 is SGHTA and CDR2 is FQGNSA in the germline V gene. This CDR3 has 17 amino acids. Here immunoSEQ multiplex PCR was the method, and the copy in TCRdb shows in-frame clones only, minus some. The sample lists approximately 240,000 clones, about 80% occurring once. V gene TRBV7-2 combines with J gene TRBJ1-2, with D possibly being TRBD1 (5 bases). The sequence came from a woman aged 55-69 years with acute or convalescent COVID-19. The sequencing sample was made of peripheral blood. The DNA for the CDR3 is TGTGCCACCAACCCCTCCTTCGGCGGGGCGCAGGACTATGGCTACACCTTC. Translated, it gives CATNPSFGGAQDYGYTF.